Below are 26 T cell receptor beta chains sequenced from a single sample in a study of cytotoxic CD8 clonotypes in ibrutinib-treated CLL. Sequenced by immunoSEQ multiplex PCR; TCRdb stores in-frame clones only, minus some. The sample records approximately 340,000 clones, roughly 67% being singletons. This specimen consisted of PBMCs, obtained after 36 months of ibrutinib treatment. These receptors were collected from a human donor with chronic lymphocytic leukemia.

The CDR3 DNA follows: TGTGCCAGCAGCTTCGGACTAGCGGGAGAGTACGAGCAGTACTTC. It translates to CASSFGLAGEYEQYF. The chain employs TRBV11-2 and TRBJ2-7; 13 bases are a match to TRBD2. Germline CDR1 is SGHAT and CDR2 is FQNNGV. The J segment lost 4 bases and the V segment lost 3 bases, leaving 3 bases of the junction unmatched. This CDR3 comprises 15 residues.

The DNA of the CDR3 is TGTGCCAGCAGCTCCCTAGCGGCGAGAGGGGAGACCCAGTACTTC. This sequence encodes CASSSLAARGETQYF. The chain joins TRBV7-2 to TRBJ2-5, with TRBD2 matching 7 bases. The V gene's germline CDR1 is SGHTA and CDR2 FQGNSA. CDR3 length equals 15 residues. Unmatched junction bases numbered 10, after V lost 4 bases and J lost 5 bases. Together with reference TRBV7-2 and TRBJ2-5, the CDR3 gives the full variable domain: GAGVSQSPSNKVTEKGKDVELRCDPISGHTALYWYRQSLGQGLEFLIYFQGNSAPDKSGLPSDRFSAERTGGSVSTLTIQRTQQEDSAVYLCASSSLAARGETQYFGPGTRLLVL.

The table lists this clone with a few counts. Here the CDR3 DNA reads TGTGCCAGCAGTTTCTTGCCCTCCTTCTATGGCTACACCTTC. It yields the protein CASSFLPSFYGYTF. The chain uses TRBV27 and TRBJ1-2, with unresolved D. This CDR3 spans 14 amino acids. Germline V gene data show CDR1 as MNHEY and CDR2 as SMNVEV (reference sequence). Trimming took 3 bases from V and 4 from J, leaving 12 bases between them.

This clone was counted a few times. The genes are TRBV4-1 and TRBJ2-3; 8 nucleotides line up with TRBD1. CDR1 is MGHRA, CDR2 YSYEKL, per germline. This CDR3 is 18 amino acids long. The V and J ends lost 3 bases and 2 bases, in that order; junction bases with no gene match: 13. For the CDR3, the DNA is TGCGCCAGCAGCCAGCATGCTACCGGGACAGGTAACACAGATACGCAGTATTTT. Protein sequence: CASSQHATGTGNTDTQYF.

The chain uses TRBV7-3 and TRBJ2-3, with a tentative D call TRBD2 (6 bases). Germline CDR1 is SGHTA and CDR2 is FQGTGA. V lost 6 bases and J 0 bases, leaving 10 bases between the germline ends. This CDR3 contains 14 residues. The CDR3 protein is CASSRLGSTDTQYF. DNA of the CDR3: TGTGCCAGCAGTCGACTAGGGAGCACAGATACGCAGTATTTT. The whole variable domain, filled in from reference TRBV7-3 and TRBJ2-3, reads GAGVSQTPSNKVTEKGKYVELRCDPISGHTALYWYRQSLGQGPEFLIYFQGTGAADDSGLPNDRFFAVRPEGSVSTLKIQRTERGDSAVYLCASSRLGSTDTQYFGPGTRLTVL.

This sequence joins TRBV28 and TRBJ1-3, with D possibly matching TRBD1 (5 bases). CDR1 and CDR2 from the germline V gene are MDHEN and SYDVKM. The V end was cut by 4 bases, the J end by 0 bases, with 10 bases between. The CDR3 has 15 amino acids. CDR3 amino acids: CASSSAGGSGNTIYF. DNA for the CDR3: TGTGCCAGCAGTTCCGCCGGGGGCTCTGGAAACACCATATATTTT.

V and J are TRBV9 and TRBJ2-1; D possibly corresponds to TRBD2 (5 bases). The CDR3 loop spans 15 amino acids. The germline V and J ends were trimmed by 0 bases and 7 bases, with 14 bases remaining between them. CDR1 SGDLS and CDR2 YYNGEE come from the germline V gene. CDR3 coding DNA: TGTGCCAGCAGCGTAGGCGGCAATACTAGAAATGAGCAGTTCTTC. Protein: CASSVGGNTRNEQFF.

The gene calls are TRBV5-1 and TRBJ2-7, with TRBD1 identical over 7 bases. The V gene end was trimmed by 9 bases and the J gene end by 0 bases; junction bases not matched to a gene: 6. Germline-derived CDR1 and CDR2 are SGHRS and YFSETQ. This CDR3 comprises 13 residues. This CDR3 is CATRDSGSYEQYF. The CDR3 nucleotides read TGCGCCACCCGGGACAGTGGCTCCTACGAGCAGTACTTC.

The rearrangement links TRBV10-2 to TRBJ2-7; possible D gene TRBD2, 6 bases. The germline CDR1 and CDR2 sequences are WSHSY and SAAADI. The V end was cut by 4 bases, the J end by 4 bases, with 14 bases between. This CDR3 has 14 amino acids. CDR3 in amino acids: CASSGLGGAYEQYF. The DNA for the CDR3 is TGCGCCAGCAGTGGTTTGGGGGGAGCGTACGAGCAGTACTTC.

This chain's CDR3 is CASSKGHANTQYF. For the CDR3, the DNA is TGTGCCAGCAGCAAAGGTCACGCAAATACGCAGTATTTT. The rearrangement joins TRBV21-1 to TRBJ2-3. TRBV21-1 is marked as a pseudogene. The CDR3 is made up of 13 amino acids.

With regard to this clone: Other nucleotide sequences from this sample produce the same CDR3. This chain connects TRBV5-1 to TRBJ2-3; D unclear. Trimming shortened V by 5 bases and J by 5 bases, and 6 bases separated the two germline ends. The germline V gene encodes CDR1 SGHRS and CDR2 YFSETQ. This CDR3 has 11 residues. Written as DNA, the CDR3 is TGCGCCAGCAGTTTGTTAGATACGCAGTATTTT. It encodes CASSLLDTQYF.

This chain links TRBV4-1 with TRBJ2-1, with TRBD2 matching over 7 bases. Losses at the gene ends were 1 base for V and 7 bases for J; bases not matched to a gene: 13. The CDR3 has 17 residues. Germline CDR1 and CDR2: MGHRA and YSYEKL. CDR3 nucleotides: TGCGCCAGCAGCCAAGTGGATCGGCTAGCGGTGCTTAATGAGCAGTTCTTC. Amino acids: CASSQVDRLAVLNEQFF.

This clone was seen only a few times. DNA of the CDR3: TGTGCCAGCAGCCCCGACAGGGGACGTGGCTACACCTTC. Translation gives CASSPDRGRGYTF. The chain uses TRBV13 and TRBJ1-2; 8 bases align to TRBD1. The CDR3 is 13 amino acids. Germline lookup yields CDR1 PRHDT and CDR2 FYEKMQ (reference sequence). V trimming: 5 bases; J trimming: 7 bases; junction bases outside the gene matches: 6.

The rearrangement links TRBV7-9 to TRBJ2-2; unclear D gene. This CDR3 is built from 14 residues. V lost 1 base, J lost 3 bases, and 6 bases lay in between. The germline CDR1 and CDR2 sequences are SEHNR and FQNEAQ (reference sequence). The CDR3 coding sequence is TGTGCCAGCAGCTTAGAGAGGTACACCGGGGAGCTGTTTTTT. Protein sequence: CASSLERYTGELFF.

This chain connects TRBV5-6 to TRBJ2-1; 11 positions match TRBD2. Germline V gene data show CDR1 as SGHDT and CDR2 as YYEEEE. This CDR3 is 15 amino acids long. V dropped 2 bases and J dropped 6; count of bases not matched to a gene: 4. CDR3 in DNA: TGTGCCAGCAGCTTTGGGACTAGCGGCATCAATGAGCAGTTCTTC. This translates into CASSFGTSGINEQFF.

The chain combines TRBV7-2 with TRBJ2-3; maybe TRBD1 (6 bases). Germline V gives CDR1 SGHTA, CDR2 FQGNSA. V dropped 0 bases and J dropped 4 bases, with 14 bases sitting between them. The CDR3 runs 16 residues. DNA for the CDR3: TGTGCCAGCAGCTTAGCGTTGGGTGGGGGCCCAGATACGCAGTATTTT. This translates into CASSLALGGGPDTQYF.

CDR3: CATSIRDRTNYGYTF. The CDR3 DNA reads TGTGCCACCAGCATAAGGGACAGAACAAACTATGGCTACACCTTC. The chain carries TRBV15 and TRBJ1-2, with 7 nucleotides matching TRBD1. V lost 4 bases and J lost 2; bases outside the gene matches: 7. Germline CDR1 is LNHNV and CDR2 is YYDKDF (reference sequence). This CDR3 region has 15 residues.

CDR3 coding DNA: TGTGCCAGCAGGCTACGTGCGGGGCTCACAGATACGCAGTATTTT. Translating gives CASRLRAGLTDTQYF. This chain links TRBV6-5 with TRBJ2-3; TRBD2 is a possible D gene (6 bases). Germline assignment: CDR1 MNHEY and CDR2 SVGAGI. V lost 6 bases and J lost 2, with 15 bases in between. The CDR3 has 15 amino acids.

This clone was observed a handful of times. This rearrangement joins TRBV18 to TRBJ1-1; D is uncertain. There are 13 residues in the CDR3. In germline, CDR1 is KGHSH, CDR2 LQKENI. Trimming pared 4 bases from V and 1 base from J, leaving 7 bases between. This CDR3 is CASSRKQNTEAFF. The CDR3 coding sequence is TGTGCCAGCTCACGCAAACAGAACACTGAAGCTTTCTTT.

This chain uses TRBV4-1 with TRBJ2-7, with 11 positions matching TRBD1. The germline CDR1 and CDR2 sequences are MGHRA and YSYEKL. V trimming: 4 bases; J trimming: 3 bases; junction bases outside the gene matches: 8. The CDR3 has 16 residues. CDR3 sequence reads: CASSLRAGTGGYEQYF. The DNA for the CDR3 is TGCGCCAGCAGCCTGCGGGCCGGGACAGGGGGCTACGAGCAGTACTTC.

The rearrangement links TRBV29-1 to TRBJ2-7; TRBD1 matches 7 bases. Germline V CDR1 and CDR2: SQVTM, ANQGSEA. V lost 0 bases, J lost 0 bases, and 5 bases stayed unmatched. This CDR3 is built from 15 residues. The CDR3 sequence: CSVEDLGGSSYEQYF. CDR3 nucleotide sequence: TGCAGCGTTGAAGATCTAGGGGGCTCCTCCTACGAGCAGTACTTC.

V usage is TRBV6-4 and J usage is TRBJ1-6; 9 nucleotides agree with TRBD1. The CDR3 spans 13 residues. V lost 6 bases and J lost 10; bases outside the gene matches: 4. From germline, CDR1 is MRHNA and CDR2 SNTAGT. The CDR3 DNA follows: TGTGCCAGCAGACAGGGGGCAGAGTCACCCCTCCACTTT. This translates into CASRQGAESPLHF.

The J gene is TRBJ2-5, the V gene TRBV6-5; D is possibly TRBD1 (6 bases). V gave up 6 bases and J gave up 5 bases, with 10 bases separating them. CDR3 length: 12 amino acids. The germline V gene encodes CDR1 MNHEY and CDR2 SVGAGI. The chain's CDR3 is CASRQGLETQYF. As DNA, the CDR3 is TGTGCCAGCAGACAGGGTTTGGAGACCCAGTACTTC.

The gene calls are TRBV11-3 and TRBJ1-1, with D unresolved. V gave up 3 bases and J gave up 5 bases, with 10 bases separating them. The length of the CDR3 is 13 residues. Germline CDR1 SGHNT, CDR2 YENEEA. For the CDR3, the DNA is TGTGCCAGCAGCTTGGGAGGGAAAACTGAAGCTTTCTTT. This sequence encodes CASSLGGKTEAFF.

V usage is TRBV28 and J usage is TRBJ2-3; D is tentatively TRBD1 or TRBD2 (5 bases each). Germline CDR1 reads MDHEN; CDR2 reads SYDVKM. V gave up 4 bases and J gave up 5 bases, with 19 bases separating them. The CDR3 runs 16 residues. This CDR3 is CASSSAGDLSRDTQYF. Here the CDR3 DNA reads TGTGCCAGCAGTTCAGCCGGGGACCTCTCAAGAGATACGCAGTATTTT. The full variable domain, completed using reference TRBV28 and TRBJ2-3, is DVKVTQSSRYLVKRTGEKVFLECVQDMDHENMFWYRQDPGLGLRLIYFSYDVKMKEKGDIPEGYSVSREKKERFSLILESASTNQTSMYLCASSSAGDLSRDTQYFGPGTRLTVL.

V gene TRBV9 combines with J gene TRBJ2-4, with D possibly called TRBD1 or TRBD2 (5 bases each). Trimming cost V 3 bases and J 3 bases, with 16 bases left between them. The CDR3 is 16 residues long. Per the germline V gene, CDR1 is SGDLS and CDR2 is YYNGEE. CDR3 in amino acids: CASSDAQRGGKNIQYF. The CDR3 DNA follows: TGTGCCAGCAGCGACGCCCAGAGGGGCGGCAAAAACATTCAGTACTTC.